A selection of T cell receptor beta chains follows, all from one sample in a study of OX40 agonist ivuxolimab in advanced cancers. The table came from immunoSEQ multiplex PCR; TCRdb's copy has only in-frame clones and leaves some out. The sample holds 95,000 to 150,000 clones, just under 95% seen once. The sequences come from CD4+ or CD8+ T cells sorted from blood, collected in a trial of the OX40 agonist ivuxolimab. The receptors here all came from an adult with an advanced solid tumor such as melanoma, head and neck, liver or kidney cancer. Each CDR3 is given with its conserved first and last residue. D genes are given only for firm matches. Part of the rows lack a size; the others show once, few, many or a class for expanded clones.

>TRBV19|TRBJ1-5|NA|TRBD1
CASSISLGGGQPQHF
TGTGCCAGTAGTATAAGCTTAGGAGGGGGCCAGCCCCAGCATTTT
>TRBV6-1|TRBJ1-6|NA|NA
CASSEQSSYNSPLHF
TGTGCCAGCAGTGAACAGAGCTCCTATAATTCACCCCTCCACTTT
>TRBV27|TRBJ2-2|NA|TRBD1
CASSQRAGDSINTGELFF
TGTGCCAGCAGCCAACGGGCCGGGGACAGCATTAACACCGGGGAGCTGTTTTTT
>TRBV28|TRBJ1-5|NA|NA
CASRGADQPQHF
TGTGCCAGCAGGGGCGCGGATCAGCCCCAGCATTTT
>TRBV9|TRBJ2-3|NA|NA
CASSVRGDGTGTQYF
TGTGCCAGCAGCGTAAGGGGGGACGGCACCGGTACGCAGTATTTT
>TRBV21-1|TRBJ1-1|NA|NA
CASSVPARTEAFF
TGTGCCAGCAGCGTCCCCGCGAGGACTGAAGCTTTCTTT
>TRBV7-9|TRBJ2-7|NA|NA
CASSLSPHRDDSYEQYF
TGTGCCAGCAGCTTATCCCCACACAGGGACGACTCCTACGAGCAGTACTTC
>TRBV28|TRBJ1-2|few|NA
CASAPGYGYTF
TGTGCCAGCGCCCCAGGGTATGGCTACACCTTC
>TRBV2|TRBJ1-5|NA|NA
CASSRGEGYQPQHF
TGTGCCAGCAGTCGCGGGGAGGGTTATCAGCCCCAGCATTTT
>TRBV12-5|TRBJ1-5|NA|NA
CASGLAYQGKGDQPQHF
TGTGCTAGTGGTTTGGCATACCAGGGGAAAGGGGATCAGCCCCAGCATTTT
>TRBV7-6|TRBJ2-3|NA|TRBD2
CASSFMGLGGTDTQYF
TGTGCCAGCAGCTTTATGGGACTAGGGGGCACAGATACGCAGTATTTT
>TRBV9|TRBJ2-7|NA|NA
CASSVYEQYF
TGTGCCAGCAGCGTTTACGAGCAGTACTTC
>TRBV28|TRBJ2-6|NA|NA
CASSLFSDWGAVLTF
TGTGCCAGCAGTTTATTCTCGGACTGGGGGGCCGTCCTGACTTTC
>TRBV14|TRBJ2-5|NA|NA
CASSQDGKFIRPQYF
TGTGCCAGCAGCCAAGATGGCAAGTTCATTCGGCCCCAGTACTTC
>TRBV6-1|TRBJ2-1|NA|TRBD1
CASSVGQSRANEQFF
TGTGCCAGCAGTGTGGGACAGTCTAGGGCCAATGAGCAGTTCTTC
>TRBV5-6|TRBJ2-3|NA|NA
CASSLRGARRPTDTQYF
TGTGCCAGCAGCTTACGGGGGGCACGGCGGCCCACAGATACGCAGTATTTT
>TRBV7-3|TRBJ2-7|NA|TRBD2
CASSPRGALSSGSSGEQYF
TGTGCCAGCAGCCCCCGGGGTGCCTTGTCCAGCGGGAGCTCTGGCGAGCAGTACTTC
>TRBV6-6|TRBJ1-2|once|NA
CASRPRDPANYGYTF
TGTGCCAGCAGACCCCGGGACCCAGCTAACTATGGCTACACCTTC
>TRBV5-1|TRBJ2-1|NA|TRBD2
CASSSLAGVGSEQFF
TGCGCCAGCAGCTCACTAGCGGGAGTTGGGAGTGAGCAGTTCTTC
>TRBV28|TRBJ1-2|NA|NA
CASSLRTVRVYGYTF
TGTGCCAGCAGTTTAAGAACGGTACGGGTCTATGGCTACACCTTC
>TRBV28|TRBJ1-3|NA|NA
CASKVDRVGNTIYF
TGTGCCAGCAAGGTCGATAGGGTGGGAAACACCATATATTTT
>TRBV28|TRBJ2-7|NA|NA
CASSPGTARSSYEQYF
TGTGCCAGCAGCCCCGGGACGGCTAGGAGCTCCTACGAGCAGTACTTC
>TRBV19|TRBJ1-1|once|NA
CASSVSGESTEAFF
TGTGCCAGTAGTGTCTCGGGGGAATCCACTGAAGCTTTCTTT
>TRBV5-1|TRBJ2-5|NA|NA
CASSLQGEETQYF
TGCGCCAGCAGCTTACAGGGAGAAGAGACCCAGTACTTC
>TRBV5-4|TRBJ1-2|NA|TRBD1
CASTTGDPNYGYTF
TGTGCCAGCACAACAGGGGATCCTAACTATGGCTACACCTTC
>TRBV2|TRBJ1-2|NA|NA
CASSDLRRANYGYTF
TGTGCCAGCAGTGATCTCCGCCGGGCTAACTATGGCTACACCTTC
>TRBV7-9|TRBJ2-7|NA|NA
CASSLVVGVGVAEQYF
TGTGCCAGCAGCTTAGTGGTCGGGGTTGGCGTCGCGGAGCAGTACTTC
>TRBV5-1|TRBJ1-1|NA|NA
CASSPQGKNTEAFF
TGCGCCAGCAGCCCGCAGGGGAAAAACACTGAAGCTTTCTTT
>TRBV4-2|TRBJ1-1|once|NA
CASSQAGQAISTEAFF
TGTGCCAGCAGCCAAGCGGGTCAGGCGATAAGCACTGAAGCTTTCTTT
>TRBV30|TRBJ1-1|NA|NA
CAWSRPLEAFF
TGTGCCTGGAGCCGACCCCTAGAAGCTTTCTTT
>TRBV7-2|TRBJ1-3|NA|NA
CASSPNPVSSGNTIYF
TGTGCCAGCAGCCCGAATCCCGTTAGCTCTGGAAACACCATATATTTT